Listed here are 21 T cell receptor beta chains from one sample, sequenced in a study of T-cell memory formation after mild COVID-19. TCRdb redid the calling of the 5' RACE reads with MiXCR, one entry per CDR3 protein. The sample holds some 450,000 distinct CDR3 sequences, more than 15% seen once. Sequences were obtained from PBMCs or a T cell subset sorted from them (not recorded which). Receptor source: a man younger than 30 who had mild COVID-19 (a few samples of this study predate the infection). Cell type and time point are not known.

The rearrangement joins TRBV20-1 to TRBJ2-7; maybe TRBD2 (5 bases). In germline, CDR1 is DFQATT, CDR2 SNEGSKA (reference sequence). The CDR3 sequence is 13 residues long. The ends were cut back, 5 bases at V and 4 bases at J, with 15 bases in the middle. CDR3 in amino acids: CSASPLGSYEQYF. CDR3 nucleotides: TGCAGTGCTTCCCCGTTAGGGAGTTACGAGCAGTACTTC.

The table lists this clonotype with a few counts. The genes are TRBV12-5 and TRBJ2-1; 11 nucleotides align to TRBD2. Germline V gene lookup returns CDR1 LGHNT and CDR2 FRNRAP. The V segment lost 2 bases and the J segment 3 bases; nucleotides outside the gene matches: 12. The CDR3 has 19 residues. The CDR3 bases are TGTGCTAGTGGTTTGCCCATAGGTAGCGGGGGGGCCGGCTACAATGAGCAGTTCTTC. This encodes CASGLPIGSGGAGYNEQFF.

V usage is TRBV20-1 and J usage is TRBJ2-7; possible D gene TRBD2, 6 bases. The CDR3 extends over 14 amino acids. CDR1 DFQATT and CDR2 SNEGSKA come from the germline V gene (reference sequence). Trimming shortened V by 2 bases and J by 3 bases, and 14 bases separated the two germline ends. The DNA of the CDR3 is TGCAGTGCTAGATGGGGCCAGACTAGCTACGAGCAGTACGTC. It translates to CSARWGQTSYEQYV.

The V gene is TRBV9, the J gene TRBJ2-1, with a possible D match to TRBD1 (6 bases). Looked up from germline, CDR1 is SGDLS and CDR2 is YYNGEE. The ends were cut back, 2 bases at V and 8 bases at J, with 11 bases in the middle. The CDR3 sequence is 13 residues long. The CDR3 loop is CASSVLQGYEQFF. The CDR3, as DNA: TGTGCCAGCAGCGTGTTACAGGGTTATGAGCAGTTCTTC.

The table lists this clonotype with many counts. V gene TRBV6-1 combines with J gene TRBJ1-2; D may be TRBD1 (5 bases). With 1 base removed from V and 7 bases from J, the gap between germline ends came to 16 bases. Germline V gene sequence: CDR1 MNHNS, CDR2 SASEGT. The CDR3 totals 15 residues. CDR3 nucleotide sequence: TGTGCCAGCAGTGAAGTTCCAGGGATCTTTGGTGGCTACACCTTC. Its translation is CASSEVPGIFGGYTF.

The table lists this clonotype with a few counts. The chain recombines TRBV3-1 with TRBJ2-3; 10 bases match TRBD2. V trimming: 2 bases; J trimming: 4 bases; junction bases outside the gene matches: 15. This CDR3 contains 19 residues. Germline CDR1 and CDR2: LGHDT and YNNKEL (reference sequence). CDR3 DNA: TGTGCCAGCAGCCAACTCAATTTTCCGGGACTAGCGATCGCAGATACGCAGTATTTT. This encodes CASSQLNFPGLAIADTQYF.

This clonotype appeared a few times. The CDR3 here is CSAGPRSRGHQRAYEQYF. As DNA, the CDR3 is TGCAGTGCTGGTCCAAGGAGCAGGGGCCACCAGCGGGCATACGAGCAGTACTTC. The V gene is TRBV20-1, the J gene TRBJ2-7; D is possibly TRBD1 or TRBD2 (6 bases each). This CDR3 contains 18 residues. V was pared by 5 bases and J by 4 bases, with 30 bases between. Looked up from germline, CDR1 is DFQATT and CDR2 is SNEGSKA (reference sequence).

In its sample, this clonotype was seen many times. This chain links TRBV4-1 with TRBJ2-5; weak D call: TRBD2 (5 bases). Between the trimmed V and J ends, which lost 2 bases and 5 bases, there was a span of 15 bases. Germline-derived CDR1 and CDR2 are MGHRA and YSYEKL. The CDR3 consists of 15 residues. The CDR3 DNA sequence: TGCGCCAGCAGCCAATCCGAGGGTAGAGTGGAGACCCAGTACTTC. Its translation is CASSQSEGRVETQYF.

This clonotype was detected only once. The chain employs TRBV5-4 and TRBJ2-7; possibly TRBD2 for D (5 bases). The CDR3 covers 12 residues. The germline CDR1 and CDR2 sequences are SGHNT and YYREEE (reference sequence). The V end was cut by 4 bases, the J end by 5 bases, with 10 bases between. The CDR3 sequence: CASSEGSHEQYV. CDR3 nucleotides: TGTGCCAGCAGCGAGGGCAGCCACGAGCAGTACGTC.

A remark on this clonotype: A junction boundary mismatches the germline segment, possibly from a read error. The rearrangement links TRBV20-1 to TRBJ1-6; 7 nucleotides match TRBD1. The CDR3 has 13 amino acids. Per the germline V gene, CDR1 is DFQATT and CDR2 is SNEGSKA (reference sequence). CDR3 sequence reads: CSASPGTDPPLNF. In DNA form, the CDR3 reads TGCAGTGCTAGCCCCGGGACAGACCCACCCCTCAACTTT.

The chain joins TRBV15 to TRBJ2-1; the match to TRBD1 covers 11 bases. V shed 3 bases, J shed 7 bases, and the junction held 2 bases outside the gene matches. The CDR3 has 14 residues. Germline CDR1 LNHNV, CDR2 YYDKDF (reference sequence). CDR3 protein: CATSRGQGGNEQFF. In nucleotides, the CDR3 is TGTGCCACCAGCAGGGGACAGGGGGGAAATGAGCAGTTCTTC.

This clonotype turned up a few times. The chain combines TRBV4-1 with TRBJ2-5; D is unresolved. The CDR3 length is 16 residues. Germline V gene data show CDR1 as MGHRA and CDR2 as YSYEKL. Trimming pared 1 base from V and 5 bases from J, leaving 17 bases between. The CDR3 bases are TGCGCCAGCAGCCAAGTTTGGATTTCGAACGTCGAGACCCAGTACTTC. Protein product: CASSQVWISNVETQYF.

This clonotype was counted only a few times. The chain employs TRBV11-2 and TRBJ2-2, with TRBD2 identical over 7 bases. CDR1 and CDR2 (germline): SGHAT, FQNNGV. The trim removed 2 bases at V and 4 bases at J, leaving 13 bases unmatched. The CDR3 is 18 amino acids. The CDR3 here is CASSLIGVASGATGELFF. The CDR3 DNA reads as TGTGCCAGCAGCTTAATTGGGGTAGCGAGCGGGGCCACCGGGGAGCTGTTTTTT. Full variable domain (rest looked up from reference TRBV11-2 and TRBJ2-2): EAGVAQSPRYKIIEKRQSVAFWCNPISGHATLYWYQQILGQGPKLLIQFQNNGVVDDSQLPKDRFSAERLKGVDSTLKIQPAKLEDSAVYLCASSLIGVASGATGELFFGEGSRLTVL.

V usage is TRBV18 and J usage is TRBJ1-5; the D gene is possibly TRBD1 (5 bases). CDR3 size: 14 residues. V shed 3 bases and J shed 7 bases, with 13 bases lying between them. CDR1 and CDR2 (germline): KGHSH, LQKENI. The CDR3 is CASSPGLVNQPQHF. CDR3 DNA sequence: TGTGCCAGCTCACCGGGGCTGGTAAACCAGCCCCAGCATTTT.

This chain joins TRBV11-2 and TRBJ2-2, with D tentatively TRBD2 (5 bases). CDR1 is SGHAT, CDR2 FQNNGV, per germline. CDR3 size: 17 residues. Deletions cut 5 bases from V and 3 bases from J, with 19 bases between. The CDR3 spells CASSLPPAGIHTGELFF. The CDR3 DNA reads as TGTGCCAGCAGCCTACCGCCGGCCGGGATACACACCGGGGAGCTGTTTTTT. The full variable domain, its missing parts supplied by reference TRBV11-2 and TRBJ2-2, is EAGVAQSPRYKIIEKRQSVAFWCNPISGHATLYWYQQILGQGPKLLIQFQNNGVVDDSQLPKDRFSAERLKGVDSTLKIQPAKLEDSAVYLCASSLPPAGIHTGELFFGEGSRLTVL.

J is TRBJ1-5 and V is TRBV9, with D hard to call. This CDR3 is built from 15 residues. Trimming removed 1 base from V and 2 bases from J, with 10 bases in between. CDR1 SGDLS and CDR2 YYNGEE come from the germline V gene. CDR3 residues: CASSVSGNRNQPQHF. Written as DNA, the CDR3 is TGTGCCAGCAGCGTATCGGGGAATCGCAATCAGCCCCAGCATTTT.

This clonotype was detected a few times. The V call is TRBV25-1, the J call TRBJ2-1, with D hard to call. Germline assignment: CDR1 MGHDK and CDR2 SYGVNS. The CDR3 runs to 11 residues. V lost 8 bases, J lost 15 bases, and 17 bases lay in between. In DNA form, the CDR3 reads TGTGCCAGCGGGCCCCCCATGAGTCCGTTCTTC. It is translated as CASGPPMSPFF.

This clonotype was seen only a few times. The CDR3 region is CASSSRVTYEQYF. CDR3 DNA sequence: TGTGCCAGCAGCTCGCGAGTAACCTACGAGCAGTACTTC. This rearrangement joins TRBV7-2 to TRBJ2-7; D gene ambiguous. The germline gives CDR1 SGHTA, CDR2 FQGNSA. V was clipped by 4 bases and J by 2 bases, with 9 bases between them. The length of the CDR3 is 13 residues.

The chain links TRBV11-2 to TRBJ2-5; D is undetermined. The V gene lost 3 bases and the J gene lost 0 bases, with 14 bases spanning the gap. The CDR3 consists of 16 residues. CDR1 is SGHAT and CDR2 is FQNNGV in the germline V gene. The DNA of the CDR3 is TGTGCCAGCAGCTTCTCCCTGACCGAGTACCAAGAGACCCAGTACTTC. Translation gives CASSFSLTEYQETQYF. Looking up the rest from reference TRBV11-2 and TRBJ2-5 gives the full variable domain: EAGVAQSPRYKIIEKRQSVAFWCNPISGHATLYWYQQILGQGPKLLIQFQNNGVVDDSQLPKDRFSAERLKGVDSTLKIQPAKLEDSAVYLCASSFSLTEYQETQYFGPGTRLLVL.

The chain couples TRBV4-1 to TRBJ2-5; the match to TRBD2 covers 9 bases. After removal of 5 bases from V and 4 bases from J, the junction contained 8 bases not matched to a gene. This CDR3 comprises 15 residues. Germline V gene sequence: CDR1 MGHRA, CDR2 YSYEKL. The CDR3 here is CASSSDGGGAETQYF. The CDR3 DNA reads as TGCGCCAGCAGCTCCGATGGCGGGGGGGCAGAGACCCAGTACTTC.

The chain recombines TRBV7-8 with TRBJ2-6; D is perhaps TRBD2 (6 bases). This CDR3 has 15 amino acids. Per germline, CDR1 SGHVS and CDR2 FQNEAQ. Trimming took off 4 bases at V and 2 bases at J, with 9 bases between the two ends. CDR3 protein: CASSSRLAGANVLTF. The CDR3 DNA follows: TGTGCCAGCAGCTCACGACTAGCTGGGGCCAACGTCCTGACTTTC.